One and the same sample provided the 3 T cell receptor beta chains below, sequenced in a study of T-cell memory formation after mild COVID-19 (dated by TCRdb to the early 2020s). The library came from 5' RACE. The sequencing machine was an Illumina NovaSeq 6000. The public sequencing data were trimmed at Q25 with fastp and processed into clonotypes with MiXCR by TCRdb, which kept only in-frame beta chains. Every CDR3 protein is listed once, alongside the most common genes and DNA of its rows. The sample contains 140,000 to 150,000 distinct CDR3 sequences, about 5.5% of them found a single time. About 1.9% of the sample comes from the top ten. Sequencing was performed on PBMCs or a T cell subset sorted from them (not recorded which). These receptors came from an adult woman who had mild COVID-19 (a few samples of this study predate the infection). The sample titles of this study are shuffled in the database, so cell type and time point are left out; the donor was told from shared clones.

Ten or more counts support this clonotype. This chain connects TRBV7-8 to TRBJ2-1; D gene unclear. CDR3 length: 13 residues. Germline CDR1 is SGHVS and CDR2 is FQNEAQ. The germline V and J ends were trimmed by 2 bases and 9 bases, with 11 bases remaining between them. In DNA, the CDR3 is TGTGCCAGCAGCTTAAACCCGGCGGCTGAGCAGTTCTTC. This encodes CASSLNPAAEQFF.

This clonotype showed up just a few times. The chain combines TRBV5-1 with TRBJ2-3; TRBD1 matches at 8 bases. The J segment lost 1 base and the V segment lost 0 bases, leaving 7 bases of the junction unmatched. The CDR3 is made up of 17 amino acids. Germline V gene sequence: CDR1 SGHRS, CDR2 YFSETQ. CDR3 coding DNA: TGCGCCAGCAGCTTGGGCGGACAGGGACCCGGCACAGATACGCAGTATTTT. The encoded protein is CASSLGGQGPGTDTQYF. The full variable domain, with the rest looked up from reference TRBV5-1 and TRBJ2-3, is KAGVTQTPRYLIKTRGQQVTLSCSPISGHRSVSWYQQTPGQGLQFLFEYFSETQRNKGNFPGRFSGRQFSNSRSEMNVSTLELGDSALYLCASSLGGQGPGTDTQYFGPGTRLTVL.

The rearrangement uses TRBV7-2 and TRBJ2-1, with 7 positions matching TRBD2. CDR3 length: 16 amino acids. V trimming: 5 bases; J trimming: 7 bases; junction bases outside the gene matches: 14. Germline V gives CDR1 SGHTA, CDR2 FQGNSA. CDR3 sequence reads: CASSPLGGGLRNEQFF. In nucleotides, the CDR3 is TGTGCCAGCAGCCCCTTGGGGGGGGGTCTTAGGAATGAGCAGTTCTTC.